This T cell receptor beta chain comes out of a study of T cell repertoires in cytomegalovirus infection. Across the study: CMV infection and matching HLA type were both indicated by public TCR beta signatures.

In TCRdb, the reads were re-called with MiXCR into one record per CDR3 protein. The sample consists of around 440,000 distinct CDR3 sequences, about 11% of them appearing once. In this sample, this clonotype turned up many times. Sample: PBMCs. This TCR was recovered from a human donor in good health (CMV status not recorded). Some clones in this sample may be carry-over from other donors' samples.

This CDR3 reads CATSTGLIDNEKLFF. CDR3 sequence (DNA): TGTGCCACCTCGACAGGGTTGATCGATAATGAAAAACTGTTTTTT. The chain is built from TRBV19 and TRBJ1-4; 7 nucleotides agree with TRBD1. Per the germline V gene, CDR1 is LNHDA and CDR2 is SQIVND (reference sequence). The CDR3 contains 15 residues. The ends lost 10 bases at V and 4 bases at J; junction bases unmatched: 12.